These 30 T cell receptor beta chains share one sample of origin, sequenced in a study of TIL therapy for anti-PD-1-resistant metastatic lung cancer. The time point is: pre-treatment sample, taken before nivolumab and TIL therapy. Sequencing used immunoSEQ v3. Only in-frame clones appear in the TCRdb table, and some are missing; sequencing was by immunoSEQ multiplex PCR. The table records approximately 50,000 clones, roughly four fifths of them present only once. The sample was blood, taken at baseline. The receptors were sampled from a person aged 25 to 79 with non-small cell lung cancer.

The chain carries TRBV11-2 and TRBJ1-2; D perhaps matches TRBD1 (5 bases). Germline V gives CDR1 SGHAT, CDR2 FQNNGV. Trimming stripped 3 bases from V and 6 bases from J, with 11 bases between. CDR3 length equals 13 residues. The CDR3 DNA reads TGTGCCAGCAGCTTCGCAAGGGGTAATGGCTACACCTTC. Translation gives CASSFARGNGYTF.

J is TRBJ1-4 and V is TRBV28; D is perhaps TRBD1 (5 bases). Deletions cut 5 bases from V and 8 bases from J, with 15 bases between. The germline V gene has CDR1 MDHEN and CDR2 SYDVKM. The CDR3 covers 14 residues. CDR3 in DNA: TGTGCCAGCAGTCCCCATGGGGCCGGGGAAAAACTGTTTTTT. Translation gives CASSPHGAGEKLFF.

This clone occurred once. The chain links TRBV24-1 to TRBJ2-1; 9 positions agree with TRBD2. Trimming cost V 5 bases and J 6 bases; bases outside gene matches: 4. This CDR3 is built from 14 residues. The germline V gene has CDR1 KGHDR and CDR2 SFDVKD. CDR3 in DNA: TGTGCCACCAGTGTTAGCGGGAGCGGCAATGAGCAGTTCTTC. It translates to CATSVSGSGNEQFF.

The chain is built from TRBV11-1 and TRBJ2-1; D is possibly TRBD1 or TRBD2 (5 bases each). V lost 4 bases, J lost 0 bases, and 13 bases lay in between. This CDR3 spans 16 amino acids. Germline CDR1 is SGHAT and CDR2 is FQDESV (reference sequence). The CDR3 loop reads CASSSFWGSSYNEQFF. The CDR3 nucleotides are TGTGCCAGCAGCTCCTTCTGGGGGAGCTCCTACAATGAGCAGTTCTTC.

The chain combines TRBV4-3 with TRBJ2-7; 9 bases fit TRBD2. There are 15 residues in the CDR3. The V and J ends lost 5 bases and 1 base, in that order; junction bases with no gene match: 6. Germline V gives CDR1 LGHNA, CDR2 YSLEER. Here the CDR3 DNA reads TGCGCCAGCAGCGAGGGACTAGCTGTTTCCTACGAGCAGTACTTC. Its protein is CASSEGLAVSYEQYF.

V is TRBV27 and J is TRBJ2-2; D remains unclear. Germline V gene data show CDR1 as MNHEY and CDR2 as SMNVEV (reference sequence). This CDR3 comprises 13 residues. V was trimmed by 10 bases and J by 7 bases, leaving 16 bases between them. CDR3 residues: CATRYSAVGELFF. The CDR3 DNA sequence: TGTGCCACCCGTTACTCCGCCGTCGGGGAGCTGTTTTTT.

The chain uses TRBV24-1 and TRBJ2-3; TRBD2 might be the D (6 bases). Germline CDR1 reads KGHDR; CDR2 reads SFDVKD. This CDR3 is built from 16 residues. Trimming removed 7 bases at V and 0 bases at J, with 16 bases between. The CDR3 spells CATSGGTSDSTDTQYF. In DNA form, the CDR3 reads TGTGCCACCAGCGGGGGTACGAGCGACAGCACAGATACGCAGTATTTT.

The chain couples TRBV18 to TRBJ2-2; TRBD1 might be the D (6 bases). Germline V CDR1 and CDR2: KGHSH, LQKENI. The V and J ends lost 0 bases and 5 bases respectively, with 13 bases between them. The CDR3 is 16 amino acids. The chain's CDR3 is CASSPPTNRATGELFF. The CDR3 DNA follows: TGTGCCAGCTCACCACCGACTAACAGGGCAACCGGGGAGCTGTTTTTT.

The genes are TRBV18 and TRBJ2-1; D remains unclear. V lost 2 bases to trimming and J lost 4 bases, with 12 bases between them. The V gene's germline CDR1 is KGHSH and CDR2 LQKENI. The CDR3 is 15 residues long. The CDR3 bases are TGTGCCAGCTCACCAAGAATAACGGAATACAATGAGCAGTTCTTC. As protein: CASSPRITEYNEQFF.

The chain joins TRBV19 to TRBJ2-5, with TRBD1 matching 7 bases. J was trimmed by 5 bases and V by 5 bases; bases with no gene match: 8. This CDR3 has 14 residues. Germline values: CDR1 LNHDA, CDR2 SQIVND (reference sequence). The CDR3: CASSSLGTAETQYF. CDR3 DNA sequence: TGTGCCAGTAGTTCCCTTGGGACAGCGGAGACCCAGTACTTC.

The chain has TRBV4-1 and TRBJ1-5, with 7 bases fitting TRBD1. The CDR3 is made up of 19 amino acids. CDR1 is MGHRA, CDR2 YSYEKL, per germline. Trimming took 4 bases from V and 3 from J; bases not matched to a gene: 18. CDR3 in amino acids: CASSPRLGLQGRTNQPQHF. CDR3 sequence (DNA): TGCGCCAGCAGCCCCCGCCTAGGCCTACAGGGGCGGACCAATCAGCCCCAGCATTTT.

This chain connects TRBV4-2 to TRBJ2-1; D possibly corresponds to TRBD2 (6 bases). Per germline, CDR1 LGHNA and CDR2 YNFKEQ. Trimming cost V 4 bases and J 9 bases, with 16 bases left between them. This CDR3 comprises 14 residues. The CDR3 DNA reads as TGTGCCAGCAGCCCCCAAGGGAGGCTCAGTGAGCAGTTCTTC. It encodes CASSPQGRLSEQFF.

By frequency in the sample, this clone is medium-sized (0.01 to 0.1%). The rearrangement uses TRBV19 and TRBJ1-5; TRBD1 matches 7 bases. The CDR3 covers 14 residues. CDR1 is LNHDA, CDR2 SQIVND, per germline (reference sequence). The V segment lost 7 bases and the J segment 5 bases; nucleotides outside the gene matches: 8. CDR3 loop: CASMEGQYHQPQHF. The CDR3, as DNA: TGTGCCAGTATGGAGGGACAGTATCATCAGCCCCAGCATTTT.

The chain couples TRBV14 to TRBJ1-6; D is undetermined. This CDR3 contains 13 residues. In germline, CDR1 is SGHDN, CDR2 FVKESK. The V and J ends lost 2 bases and 8 bases respectively, with 7 bases between them. The CDR3 region has the DNA TGTGCCAGCAGCCAACGATACGATTCACCCCTCCACTTT. Translation: CASSQRYDSPLHF.

The chain employs TRBV6-2 or TRBV6-3 and TRBJ2-5; 12 nucleotides align to TRBD1. The J segment lost 5 bases and the V segment lost 6 bases, leaving 7 bases of the junction unmatched. Germline-derived CDR1 and CDR2 are MNHEY and SVGEGT. There are 15 residues in the CDR3. The CDR3: CASSDGTGGRETQYF. CDR3 DNA: TGTGCCAGCAGCGACGGGACAGGGGGCCGCGAGACCCAGTACTTC.

The rearrangement links TRBV6-2 or TRBV6-3 to TRBJ1-5; no reliable D call. CDR3 length: 13 residues. V shed 8 bases and J shed 4 bases, with 12 bases lying between them. Germline CDR1 MNHEY, CDR2 SVGEGT. CDR3 nucleotide sequence: TGTGCCAGCCGCCGGAGTCCTAATCAGCCCCAGCATTTT. This translates into CASRRSPNQPQHF.

The DNA for the CDR3 is TGTGCCATCAGTCGGACAGAGGGCGGTGAAAAACTGTTTTTT. Translating it yields CAISRTEGGEKLFF. V is TRBV10-3 and J is TRBJ1-4; possibly TRBD1 for D (6 bases). Germline lookup yields CDR1 ENHRY and CDR2 SYGVKD. With 5 bases removed from V and 7 bases from J, the gap between germline ends came to 14 bases. The CDR3 has 14 amino acids.

This rearrangement joins TRBV7-9 to TRBJ2-5; D is undetermined. Looked up from germline, CDR1 is SEHNR and CDR2 is FQNEAQ (reference sequence). The CDR3 has 14 residues. The V end was cut by 5 bases, the J end by 1 base, with 11 bases between. CDR3 DNA sequence: TGTGCCAGCAGCCGCTGGGATCTCCAAGAGACCCAGTACTTC. Its translation: CASSRWDLQETQYF.

The rearrangement links TRBV3-1 (or the pseudogene TRBV3-2) to TRBJ2-7; a possible D gene is TRBD2 (5 bases). This CDR3 comprises 13 residues. With 4 bases removed from V and 3 bases from J, the gap between germline ends came to 10 bases. Germline loops: CDR1 LGHDT, CDR2 YNNKEL (reference sequence). The CDR3, as DNA: TGTGCCAGCAGCCCCGGACTGCTCTACGAGCAGTACTTC. Its protein product is CASSPGLLYEQYF.

As for this clone: Other DNA sequences in the same sample also yield this CDR3. The V gene is TRBV6-1, the J gene TRBJ2-7; perhaps TRBD1 as D (6 bases). V lost 3 bases, J lost 3 bases, and 12 bases lay in between. The CDR3 length is 14 residues. Germline CDR1 MNHNS, CDR2 SASEGT. CDR3 loop: CASSEQDRHYEQYF. CDR3 in DNA: TGTGCCAGCAGTGAGCAGGACAGACACTACGAGCAGTACTTC.

This chain joins TRBV4-3 and TRBJ2-6; D gene ambiguous. V dropped 0 bases and J dropped 4 bases, with 7 bases sitting between them. CDR1 is LGHNA, CDR2 YSLEER, per germline. The CDR3 is 15 residues long. CDR3 sequence: CASSQDTVGANVLTF. DNA of the CDR3: TGCGCCAGCAGCCAAGATACGGTAGGGGCCAACGTCCTGACTTTC.

This chain connects TRBV4-2 to TRBJ2-7; D is unresolved. The CDR3 runs to 13 residues. The germline V gene encodes CDR1 LGHNA and CDR2 YNFKEQ. The V gene lost 4 bases and the J gene lost 7 bases, with 14 bases spanning the gap. The CDR3: CASSPSVGREQYF. DNA for the CDR3: TGTGCCAGCAGCCCCTCGGTCGGTAGAGAGCAGTACTTC.

The V call is TRBV28, the J call TRBJ2-3; D is ambiguous. The ends were cut back, 5 bases at V and 1 base at J, with 16 bases in the middle. Germline CDR1 MDHEN, CDR2 SYDVKM. The length of the CDR3 is 16 residues. Here the CDR3 DNA reads TGTGCCAGCAGTCTTGGGTATTCGCCAGGCACAGATACGCAGTATTTT. Translated, it gives CASSLGYSPGTDTQYF.

V gene TRBV29-1 combines with J gene TRBJ1-1; D not resolved. Trimming pared 7 bases from V and 4 bases from J, leaving 16 bases between. CDR3 length: 13 amino acids. In germline, CDR1 is SQVTM, CDR2 ANQGSEA. The CDR3, as DNA: TGCAGCGCCGAGCCCCAGTTAACCACTGAAGCTTTCTTT. This codes for CSAEPQLTTEAFF.

The chain employs TRBV7-9 and TRBJ2-5; D possibly corresponds to TRBD2 (6 bases). This CDR3 is 14 amino acids long. The germline gives CDR1 SEHNR, CDR2 FQNEAQ (reference sequence). V shed 1 base and J shed 3 bases, with 9 bases lying between them. The CDR3: CASSLGSGEETQYF. In DNA, the CDR3 is TGTGCCAGCAGCTTAGGTAGCGGAGAAGAGACCCAGTACTTC.

Here the CDR3 DNA reads TGCGCCAGCAGCCAAGATGGGACAGGGGGTAATGAAAAACTGTTTTTT. It yields the protein CASSQDGTGGNEKLFF. The gene calls are TRBV4-1 and TRBJ1-4, with 11 bases aligning to TRBD1. Germline V lookup: CDR1 MGHRA, CDR2 YSYEKL. The CDR3 is 16 amino acids. J lost 4 bases, V lost 0 bases, and 1 base had no gene match.

The chain combines TRBV19 with TRBJ2-6, with D possibly being TRBD1 (5 bases). The V end was cut by 8 bases, the J end by 0 bases, with 8 bases between. Germline loops: CDR1 LNHDA, CDR2 SQIVND (reference sequence). The CDR3 is 14 amino acids. As DNA, the CDR3 is TGTGCCAGTCGACAGATCTCTGGGGCCAACGTCCTGACTTTC. It specifies CASRQISGANVLTF.

This clone was recorded once. V is TRBV3-1 (or the pseudogene TRBV3-2) and J is TRBJ2-5; D call uncertain. The length of the CDR3 is 16 residues. The germline V and J ends were trimmed by 1 base and 2 bases, with 14 bases remaining between them. Germline V gene lookup returns CDR1 LGHDT and CDR2 YNNKEL (reference sequence). The CDR3 sequence is CASSQAKRRRQETQYF. CDR3 DNA sequence: TGTGCCAGCAGCCAAGCGAAGCGCAGAAGACAAGAGACCCAGTACTTC.

This clone came up a few times. This rearrangement joins TRBV6-2 or TRBV6-3 to TRBJ2-1; the D gene is possibly TRBD2 (6 bases). The germline V gene has CDR1 MNHEY and CDR2 SVGEGT. CDR3 size: 14 residues. The V end lost 2 bases, the J end lost 9 bases, and 14 bases lay between the germline ends. The CDR3 sequence is CASSYGSRRGEQFF. Written as DNA, the CDR3 is TGTGCCAGCAGTTACGGGAGCAGGCGGGGTGAGCAGTTCTTC.

This clone has a handful of counts. The CDR3 bases are TGTGCCAGCAGTTTTGGCAGATCGAACACTGAAGCTTTCTTT. Translating it yields CASSFGRSNTEAFF. This rearrangement joins TRBV27 to TRBJ1-1; D not resolved. The germline V gene encodes CDR1 MNHEY and CDR2 SMNVEV (reference sequence). This CDR3 has 14 residues. Between the trimmed V and J ends, which lost 3 bases and 1 base, there was a span of 9 bases.